The clone carrying this T cell receptor (beta chain) was detected only once. Its target is unknown. V lost 4 bases and J lost 6, with 15 bases in between. CDR3 size: 14 residues. Germline V gene sequence: CDR1 SGHVS, CDR2 FQNEAQ. These data belong to a study of cytomegalovirus exposure and HLA in healthy donors. Study outcomes and limitations: In a later analysis, HLA-associated TCR beta chains were more clonally expanded than equally common others. For TCR beta chains, V- and J-gene trimming was later linked to a missense DCLRE1C variant.

Both 60 Vbeta primers and 13 Jbeta primers went into the PCR. The repertoire was sequenced with immunoSEQ multiplex PCR; TCRdb's copy has only in-frame clones and lacks some. The sample comprises 150,000 to 200,000 clones, approximately 80% of which are singletons, and about 3.1% rests with the top ten. The genes are TRBV7-8 and TRBJ1-1; maybe TRBD1 (6 bases). Specimen: PBMCs. The receptor was isolated from a female donor in good health and CMV-seronegative. This CDR3 reads CASSSAGAGSEAFF. CDR3 nucleotide sequence: TGTGCCAGCAGCTCGGCGGGGGCAGGGTCTGAAGCTTTCTTT.